The text below deals with one T cell receptor beta chain. V lost 0 bases and J lost 11, with 8 bases in between. The CDR3 covers 11 residues. Germline CDR1 and CDR2: DFQATT and SNEGSKA (reference sequence). The data originate from a study of cytomegalovirus exposure and HLA in healthy donors. The primer mix had 60 Vbeta and 13 Jbeta primers. Data came from immunoSEQ multiplex PCR; TCRdb stores just in-frame clones and leaves some out. The repertoire holds approximately 110,000 clones, with roughly 80% as singletons. The origin of this receptor is a woman between 45 and 65 years old in good health and CMV-seropositive. What was sequenced was PBMCs. The chain employs TRBV20-1 and TRBJ2-1; unclear D gene. For the CDR3, the DNA is TGCAGTGCTAGAGAGGAGTTAAAGCAGTTCTTC. This sequence encodes CSAREELKQFF.